This T cell receptor beta chain was captured by sequencing in a study of cytomegalovirus exposure and HLA in healthy donors. Turning to this clone: Its antigen remains unknown.

V dropped 2 bases and J dropped 5 bases, with 17 bases sitting between them. Germline CDR1 reads SGHDT; CDR2 reads YYEEEE. The CDR3 spans 16 residues. Study-wide results and caveats: As a later analysis showed, a missense DCLRE1C variant was linked to trimming of TCR beta V- and J-genes. Further analysis was carried out later, and it showed several of the most significant clusters appearing linked to common viral pathogens. Cytomegalovirus status was reportedly diagnosed by the classifier with high specificity and sensitivity. Cytomegalovirus association was listed for about 150 TCR beta chains.

The PCR made use of 60 Vbeta and 13 Jbeta primers. TCRdb's copy holds only in-frame clones and misses some; the assay was immunoSEQ multiplex PCR. The sample shows roughly 43,000 clones, roughly 60% of them seen only once. Sequencing was performed on PBMCs. The chain joins TRBV5-6 to TRBJ2-1, with TRBD1 as a possible D gene (5 bases). This sequence was found in a human donor in good health. Written as DNA, the CDR3 is TGTGCCAGCAGCTTTCCTTCCAGGGCCCTCAACAATGAGCAGTTCTTC. Translated: CASSFPSRALNNEQFF.